The 19 T cell receptor beta chains below come from one sample, sequenced in a study of blood T cell repertoires in COVID-19. The repertoire was sequenced with immunoSEQ multiplex PCR; TCRdb's copy has only in-frame clones and lacks some. The data show over 200,000 clones, approximately 90% seen once. The sequenced sample was peripheral blood. These receptors originate from a man between 45 and 60 years old with COVID-19, enrolled during active disease.

The CDR3 DNA reads TGTGCCAGCAGCGTGGGGACAGGCGCTGTAACTGAAGCTTTCTTT. Translated, it gives CASSVGTGAVTEAFF. The V gene is TRBV9, the J gene TRBJ1-1; TRBD1 aligns across 8 bases. Germline V lookup: CDR1 SGDLS, CDR2 YYNGEE. The CDR3 extends over 15 amino acids. V shed 2 bases, J shed 5 bases, and the junction held 8 bases outside the gene matches.

The rearrangement links TRBV18 to TRBJ2-2; D perhaps matches TRBD2 (6 bases). Germline CDR1 and CDR2: KGHSH and LQKENI. CDR3 size: 16 residues. Trimming pared 3 bases from V and 4 bases from J, leaving 15 bases between. Here the CDR3 reads CASSPVAGPTTGELFF. The CDR3 DNA is TGTGCCAGCTCACCCGTGGCGGGGCCAACCACCGGGGAGCTGTTTTTT.

The rearrangement joins TRBV28 to TRBJ1-5, with D perhaps TRBD1 (5 bases). V lost 6 bases to trimming and J lost 11 bases, with 26 bases between them. CDR1 is MDHEN, CDR2 SYDVKM, per germline. The CDR3 is 16 amino acids. The CDR3 spells CASSSLGSAGVGAQHF. CDR3 coding DNA: TGTGCCAGCAGCTCCCTCGGGTCGGCGGGGGTCGGAGCCCAGCATTTT.

The chain couples TRBV12-3 or TRBV12-4 to TRBJ2-3; D is perhaps TRBD1 (5 bases). The CDR3 covers 13 residues. Trimming left V 7 bases short and J 4 bases short, with 12 bases between. CDR3 bases: TGTGCCAGCATGGGGCGAGTCCCAGATACGCAGTATTTT. Protein product: CASMGRVPDTQYF.

This clone was picked up a small number of times. The CDR3 sequence is CASSLHRGYEQYF. Written as DNA, the CDR3 is TGTGCCAGCAGCTTACATAGAGGGTACGAGCAGTACTTC. The V call is TRBV7-8, the J call TRBJ2-7, with D perhaps TRBD2 (5 bases). CDR3 length: 13 amino acids. The V end lost 2 bases, the J end lost 4 bases, and 9 bases lay between the germline ends. Germline CDR1 is SGHVS and CDR2 is FQNEAQ. Looking up the rest from reference TRBV7-8 and TRBJ2-7 gives the full variable domain: GAGVSQSPRYKVAKRGQDVALRCDPISGHVSLFWYQQALGQGPEFLTYFQNEAQLDKSGLPSDRFFAERPEGSVSTLKIQRTQQEDSAVYLCASSLHRGYEQYFGPGTRLTVT.

J is TRBJ2-1 and V is TRBV6-2 or TRBV6-3; 12 bases are a match to TRBD2. CDR1 is MNHEY and CDR2 is SVGEGT in the germline V gene. The CDR3 length is 19 residues. V lost 6 bases and J lost 7; bases outside the gene matches: 19. CDR3 sequence: CASSDTGGLAGGRMNEQFF. For the CDR3, the DNA is TGTGCCAGCAGCGACACCGGCGGGCTAGCGGGGGGGCGAATGAATGAGCAGTTCTTC.

The chain employs TRBV11-2 and TRBJ2-7, with TRBD2 identical over 14 bases. The germline CDR1 and CDR2 sequences are SGHAT and FQNNGV. V lost 3 bases and J lost 0; bases outside the gene matches: 10. The CDR3 runs 19 residues. The chain's CDR3 is CASSFLSGTSGSYSYEQYF. The CDR3 bases are TGTGCCAGCAGCTTCCTTTCCGGGACTAGCGGGAGTTACTCCTACGAGCAGTACTTC. Variable domain in full (rest from reference TRBV11-2 and TRBJ2-7): EAGVAQSPRYKIIEKRQSVAFWCNPISGHATLYWYQQILGQGPKLLIQFQNNGVVDDSQLPKDRFSAERLKGVDSTLKIQPAKLEDSAVYLCASSFLSGTSGSYSYEQYFGPGTRLTVT.

The V gene is TRBV23-1, the J gene TRBJ2-7; D remains ambiguous. TRBV23-1 has ORF status, its function being uncertain. Trimming shortened V by 2 bases and J by 0 bases, and 8 bases separated the two germline ends. There are 14 residues in the CDR3. The CDR3, as DNA: TGCGCCAGCAGTCAAATGGCATTCTCCTACGAGCAGTACTTC. Protein product: CASSQMAFSYEQYF.

This clone was seen just once. The chain couples TRBV5-1 to TRBJ1-2; D remains unclear. The CDR3 has 14 residues. With 3 bases removed from V and 4 bases from J, the gap between germline ends came to 13 bases. The germline V gene encodes CDR1 SGHRS and CDR2 YFSETQ. The CDR3 here is CASSSLGEGYGYTF. As DNA, the CDR3 is TGCGCCAGCAGCTCCTTGGGAGAGGGCTATGGCTACACCTTC.

V gene TRBV9 combines with J gene TRBJ2-7; 7 nucleotides line up with TRBD2. CDR3 length: 16 residues. Per germline, CDR1 SGDLS and CDR2 YYNGEE. V was clipped by 0 bases and J by 0 bases; unmatched bases: 6. The CDR3, as DNA: TGTGCCAGCAGCGTAGCGGCTAGCGGAAGCTCCTACGAGCAGTACTTC. It specifies CASSVAASGSSYEQYF.

Only one count was recorded for this clone. The V gene is TRBV5-1, the J gene TRBJ2-2, with no clear D. The CDR3 loop spans 13 amino acids. From germline, CDR1 is SGHRS and CDR2 YFSETQ. Trimming cost V 6 bases and J 1 base, with 7 bases left between them. The DNA for the CDR3 is TGCGCCAGCAACACCATGAACACCGGGGAGCTGTTTTTT. It specifies CASNTMNTGELFF.

This chain connects TRBV9 to TRBJ2-7; D perhaps matches TRBD1 (5 bases). CDR3 length: 15 residues. CDR1 is SGDLS and CDR2 is YYNGEE in the germline V gene. V was shortened by 0 bases and J by 5 bases, with 15 bases between the two germline ends. CDR3 DNA sequence: TGTGCCAGCAGCGTAGGTCGTGACAGAGTCCACGAGCAGTACTTC. The encoded protein is CASSVGRDRVHEQYF.

This chain connects TRBV19 to TRBJ1-4; TRBD1 agrees at 9 bases. Germline values: CDR1 LNHDA, CDR2 SQIVND (reference sequence). V was clipped by 4 bases and J by 8 bases; unmatched bases: 8. CDR3 length: 15 residues. CDR3 region: CASSTGTGIIEKLFF. The CDR3 DNA reads TGTGCCAGTAGTACAGGGACAGGGATTATCGAAAAACTGTTTTTT.

The chain joins TRBV27 to TRBJ2-7; TRBD2 matches at 10 bases. Per the germline V gene, CDR1 is MNHEY and CDR2 is SMNVEV (reference sequence). J gave up 2 bases and V 4 bases, and 5 bases lay outside the gene matches. CDR3 length: 15 residues. The CDR3 sequence: CASSSRTSGTYEQYF. The CDR3 DNA reads TGTGCCAGCAGTTCCCGGACTAGCGGAACCTACGAGCAGTACTTC.

The V call is TRBV27, the J call TRBJ2-5; D may be TRBD2 (6 bases). The CDR3 length is 17 residues. V was clipped by 6 bases and J by 1 base, with 21 bases between them. From germline, CDR1 is MNHEY and CDR2 SMNVEV (reference sequence). The CDR3 DNA reads as TGTGCCAGCAGCTTAGCGACTAGGGTCCTCAGCCAAGAGACCCAGTACTTC. Translation: CASSLATRVLSQETQYF.

The chain couples TRBV4-1 to TRBJ2-2; tentative D call: TRBD1 (5 bases). CDR1 is MGHRA, CDR2 YSYEKL, per germline. The CDR3 consists of 18 residues. V lost 0 bases and J 0 bases, leaving 14 bases between the germline ends. The CDR3 region is CASSQDPLQASNTGELFF. The CDR3 DNA reads as TGCGCCAGCAGCCAAGACCCCTTACAGGCGTCGAACACCGGGGAGCTGTTTTTT.

V and J are TRBV29-1 and TRBJ2-7; TRBD1 aligns across 9 bases. The germline CDR1 and CDR2 sequences are SQVTM and ANQGSEA. The ends lost 1 base at V and 6 bases at J; junction bases unmatched: 13. This CDR3 has 16 residues. The DNA for the CDR3 is TGCAGCGTTGAAGCCCCAGGAACAGGGGGCGGCCGCGAGCAGTACTTC. It yields the protein CSVEAPGTGGGREQYF.

The chain combines TRBV28 with TRBJ1-5; D not certain. The CDR3 has 15 amino acids. V lost 6 bases to trimming and J lost 0 bases, with 12 bases between them. Germline assignment: CDR1 MDHEN and CDR2 SYDVKM. The CDR3 DNA reads TGTGCCAGCAGCCTGATGGGAGCTAGCAATCAGCCCCAGCATTTT. This sequence encodes CASSLMGASNQPQHF.

The V and J genes are TRBV3-1 (or the pseudogene TRBV3-2) and TRBJ2-7; 9 bases are shared with TRBD1. The CDR3 length is 17 residues. J was trimmed by 6 bases and V by 4 bases; bases with no gene match: 16. From germline, CDR1 is LGHDT and CDR2 YNNKEL (reference sequence). The CDR3 here is CASSRRGAGTGFFEQYF. The CDR3 nucleotides are TGTGCCAGCAGCCGGAGAGGGGCCGGGACAGGGTTTTTCGAGCAGTACTTC.